This section outlines one T cell receptor beta chain sequence together with its context. The CDR3 runs 14 residues. The germline V gene has CDR1 PRHDT and CDR2 FYEKMQ (reference sequence). V was cut by 1 base and J by 5 bases, with 11 bases left in between. Original handling: For nucleated cells, counts were estimated from reference gene primer amplification. Assay: immunoSEQ multiplex PCR; the TCRdb copy retains only in-frame clones and omits some. From that table come the V and J calls and clone size; the DNA was used to work out D and trimming. The top ten clones hold roughly 1.5% of a sample with 60,000 to 75,000 clones, 85% to 90% of them seen once. This sample stems from a study of blood T cell repertoires in COVID-19. For the study at large: COVID-19 samples from acute and convalescent phases originated in the United States, Italy and Spain. The analysed material was cDNA or gDNA that came from T cells, B-cell-depleted T cells, or PBMCs.

V gene TRBV13 combines with J gene TRBJ2-5, with D possibly TRBD1 on 5 matching bases. Sequencing was performed on peripheral blood. This TCR came from a human donor in a cohort sampled during active COVID-19. CDR3 sequence (DNA): TGTGCCAGCAGCTTAGCTCAGGGCTGGGAGACCCAGTACTTC. Translation: CASSLAQGWETQYF.